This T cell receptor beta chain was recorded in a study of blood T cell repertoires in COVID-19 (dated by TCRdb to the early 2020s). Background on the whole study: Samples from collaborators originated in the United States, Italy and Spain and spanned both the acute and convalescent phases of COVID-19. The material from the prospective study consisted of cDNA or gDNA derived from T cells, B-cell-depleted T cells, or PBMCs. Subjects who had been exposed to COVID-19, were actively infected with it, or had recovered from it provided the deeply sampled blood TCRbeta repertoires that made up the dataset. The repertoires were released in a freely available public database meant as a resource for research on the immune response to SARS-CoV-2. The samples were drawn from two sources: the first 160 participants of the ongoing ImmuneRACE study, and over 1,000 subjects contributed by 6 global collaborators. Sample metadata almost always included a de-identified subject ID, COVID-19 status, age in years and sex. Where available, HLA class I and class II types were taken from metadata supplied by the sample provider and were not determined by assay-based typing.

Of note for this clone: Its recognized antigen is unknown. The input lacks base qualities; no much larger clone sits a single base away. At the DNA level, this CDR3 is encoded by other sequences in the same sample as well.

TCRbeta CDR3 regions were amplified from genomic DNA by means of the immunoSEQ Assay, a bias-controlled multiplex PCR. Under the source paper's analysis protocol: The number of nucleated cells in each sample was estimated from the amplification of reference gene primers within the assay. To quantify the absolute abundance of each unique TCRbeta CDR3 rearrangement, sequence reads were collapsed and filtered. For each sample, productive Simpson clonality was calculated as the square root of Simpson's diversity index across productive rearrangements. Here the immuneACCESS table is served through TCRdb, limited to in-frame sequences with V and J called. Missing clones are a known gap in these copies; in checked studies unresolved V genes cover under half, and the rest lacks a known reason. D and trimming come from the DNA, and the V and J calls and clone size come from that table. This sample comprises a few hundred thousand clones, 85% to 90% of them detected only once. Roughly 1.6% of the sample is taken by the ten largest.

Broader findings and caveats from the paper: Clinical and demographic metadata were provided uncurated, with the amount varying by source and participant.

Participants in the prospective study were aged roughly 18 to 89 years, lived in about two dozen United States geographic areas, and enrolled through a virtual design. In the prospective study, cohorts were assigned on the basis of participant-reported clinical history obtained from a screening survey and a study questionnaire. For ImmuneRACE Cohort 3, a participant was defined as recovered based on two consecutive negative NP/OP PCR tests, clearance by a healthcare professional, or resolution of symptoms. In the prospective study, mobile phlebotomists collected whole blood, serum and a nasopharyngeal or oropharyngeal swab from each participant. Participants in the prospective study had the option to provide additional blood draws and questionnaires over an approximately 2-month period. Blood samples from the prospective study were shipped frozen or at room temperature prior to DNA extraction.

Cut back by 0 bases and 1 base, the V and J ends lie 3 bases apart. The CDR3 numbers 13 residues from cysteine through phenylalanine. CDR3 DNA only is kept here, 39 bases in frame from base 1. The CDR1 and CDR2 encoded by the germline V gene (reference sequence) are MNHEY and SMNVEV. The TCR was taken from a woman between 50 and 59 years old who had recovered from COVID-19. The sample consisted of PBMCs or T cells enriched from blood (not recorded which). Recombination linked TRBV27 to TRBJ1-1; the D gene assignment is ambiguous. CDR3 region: CASSLSRNTEAFF. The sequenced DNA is TGTGCCAGCAGTTTATCTCGGAACACTGAAGCTTTCTTT.